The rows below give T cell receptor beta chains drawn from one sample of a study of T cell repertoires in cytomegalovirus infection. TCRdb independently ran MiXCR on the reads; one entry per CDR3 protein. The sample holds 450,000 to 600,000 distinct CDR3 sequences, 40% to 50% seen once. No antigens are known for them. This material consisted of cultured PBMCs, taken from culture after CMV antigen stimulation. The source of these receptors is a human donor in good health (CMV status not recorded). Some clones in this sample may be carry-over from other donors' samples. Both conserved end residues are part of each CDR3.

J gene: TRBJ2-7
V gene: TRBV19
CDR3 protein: CASSAAQGRFEQYF

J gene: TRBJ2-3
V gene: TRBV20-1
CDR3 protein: CSTLRAPSTDTQYF

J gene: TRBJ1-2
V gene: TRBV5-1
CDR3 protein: CASSLGGTGNGYTF

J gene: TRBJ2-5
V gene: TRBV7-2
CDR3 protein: CAGGTSGQETQYF

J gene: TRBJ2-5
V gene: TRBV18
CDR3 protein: CASSPGQGLQETQYF

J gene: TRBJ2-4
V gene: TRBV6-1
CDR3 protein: CASSGTLLGKNIQYF

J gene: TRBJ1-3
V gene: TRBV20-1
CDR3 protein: CSARDHVDTIYF

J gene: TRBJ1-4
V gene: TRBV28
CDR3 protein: CASRREAVGPNEKLFF

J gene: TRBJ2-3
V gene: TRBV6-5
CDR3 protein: CASSYSVDTQYF

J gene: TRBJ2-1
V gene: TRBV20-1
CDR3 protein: CSASYGGYNEQFF

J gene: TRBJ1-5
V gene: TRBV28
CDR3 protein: CASSLFGTGVNSNQPQHF

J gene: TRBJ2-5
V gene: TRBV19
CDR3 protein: CASSIFGRGGGETQYF

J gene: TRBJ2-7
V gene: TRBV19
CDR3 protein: CASSMGHEQYF

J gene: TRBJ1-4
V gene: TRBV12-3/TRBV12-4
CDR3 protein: CASTNRRGPEKLFF

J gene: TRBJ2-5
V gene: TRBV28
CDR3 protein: CASSLWAGALQETQYF

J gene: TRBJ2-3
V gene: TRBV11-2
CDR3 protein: CASTLTGRDTDTQYF

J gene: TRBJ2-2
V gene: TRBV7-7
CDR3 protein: CASSITGVGDTGELFF

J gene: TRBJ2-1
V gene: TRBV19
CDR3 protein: CASTPATALGRVSSYNEQFF

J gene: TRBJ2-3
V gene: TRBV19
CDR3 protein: CASSKAGLGTDTQYF

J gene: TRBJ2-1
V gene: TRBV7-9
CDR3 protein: CASSRTSGRWEEGNEQFF

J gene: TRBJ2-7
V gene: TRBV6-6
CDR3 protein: CASSLDPRAGEQYF

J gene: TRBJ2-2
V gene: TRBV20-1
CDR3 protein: CSAPTSGAGELFF

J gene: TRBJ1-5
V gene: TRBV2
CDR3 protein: CASNGQGNQPQHF

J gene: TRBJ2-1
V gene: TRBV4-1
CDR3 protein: CASSQVSGGTYNEQFF

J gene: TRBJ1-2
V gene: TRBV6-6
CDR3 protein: CASSVGTANYGYTF

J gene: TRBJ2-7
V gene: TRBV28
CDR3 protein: CASSYGGGLNEQYF

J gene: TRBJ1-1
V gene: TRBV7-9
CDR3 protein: CASSPGVYPEAFF

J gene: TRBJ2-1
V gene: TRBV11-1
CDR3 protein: CASSLDVASGGAEQFF

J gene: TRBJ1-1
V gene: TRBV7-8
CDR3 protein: CASSLEAVELDETFF